Below are 31 T cell receptor beta chains sequenced from a single sample in a study of human T cells and chemical hapten exposure. TCRdb re-analysed the RACE reads in MiXCR, keeping a single row per CDR3 protein. The sample holds around 120,000 distinct CDR3 sequences, about 14% seen once. Time point defined: pre-sensitization, week 0. The treatment is: therapeutic diphenylcyclopropenone sensitization with weekly scalp DPC. The sequencing here drew on whole blood, taken in connection with sensitization to the hapten diphenylcyclopropenone (DPC). These TCRs come from a woman between 18 and 30 years old with alopecia areata. Some clones in this sample may be carry-over from other donors' samples.

This clonotype was recorded a few times. The chain combines TRBV30 with TRBJ2-1; 8 bases fit TRBD2. CDR3 length: 14 amino acids. V shed 6 bases, J shed 4 bases, and the junction held 8 bases outside the gene matches. Germline lookup yields CDR1 GTSNPN and CDR2 SVGIG (reference sequence). DNA of the CDR3: TGTGCCTGTCAAGGCGGGGGGCCGTACAATGAGCAGTTCTTC. It translates to CACQGGGPYNEQFF.

This clonotype appeared many times. The V call is TRBV5-4, the J call TRBJ1-4, with 7 positions matching TRBD1. CDR1 and CDR2 (germline): SGHNT, YYREEE (reference sequence). This CDR3 spans 14 amino acids. Losses at the gene ends were 3 bases for V and 5 bases for J; bases not matched to a gene: 4. CDR3 nucleotides: TGTGCCAGCAGCTGGGACAGCAGAAATGAAAAACTGTTTTTT. Translation: CASSWDSRNEKLFF.

The table lists this clonotype with a few counts. The chain links TRBV12-3 or TRBV12-4 to TRBJ2-1; possibly TRBD1 for D (7 bases). CDR3 length: 15 residues. V dropped 5 bases and J dropped 0 bases, with 11 bases sitting between them. The CDR3 reads CASSPGDSSYNEQFF. The CDR3, as DNA: TGTGCCAGCAGTCCGGGGGACAGCTCCTACAATGAGCAGTTCTTC.

This clonotype was counted many times. This chain connects TRBV27 to TRBJ2-7, with D possibly TRBD1 on 6 matching bases. The length of the CDR3 is 15 residues. Trimming removed 5 bases from V and 1 base from J, with 15 bases in between. Germline CDR1 is MNHEY and CDR2 is SMNVEV (reference sequence). CDR3 loop: CASSGARGSSYEQYF. Here the CDR3 DNA reads TGTGCCAGCAGTGGGGCGAGGGGGTCTTCCTACGAGCAGTACTTC.

The chain is built from TRBV30 and TRBJ1-1, with D possibly TRBD1 on 5 matching bases. The CDR3 covers 14 residues. The germline CDR1 and CDR2 sequences are GTSNPN and SVGIG (reference sequence). Trimming shortened V by 0 bases and J by 5 bases, and 13 bases separated the two germline ends. The CDR3 coding sequence is TGTGCCTGGAGTGTGTCAGGGTTTGGGACTGAAGCTTTCTTT. Translating it yields CAWSVSGFGTEAFF.

The V call is TRBV6-6, the J call TRBJ1-6, with a weak D call TRBD1 (5 bases). CDR1 MNHNY and CDR2 SVGAGI come from the germline V gene (reference sequence). The CDR3 extends over 15 amino acids. Deletions cut 5 bases from V and 1 base from J, with 9 bases between. The CDR3 loop is CASSTGGSYNSPLHF. Written as DNA, the CDR3 is TGTGCCAGCAGTACGGGGGGTTCCTATAATTCACCCCTCCACTTT.

The table lists this clonotype with a few counts. J is TRBJ1-3 and V is TRBV6-6; 7 bases are shared with TRBD1. This CDR3 region has 19 residues. V lost 4 bases, J lost 0 bases, and 15 bases stayed unmatched. Germline CDR1 and CDR2: MNHNY and SVGAGI (reference sequence). The CDR3 coding sequence is TGTGCCAGCAGTTCATACTGGGGGACAGCACGGTCCTCTGGAAACACCATATATTTT. Translated: CASSSYWGTARSSGNTIYF.

The CDR3 coding sequence is TGTGCCAGCAGTTTGACCGTCCAGCGCAATCAGCCCCAGCATTTT. It translates to CASSLTVQRNQPQHF. This sequence joins TRBV12-3 or TRBV12-4 and TRBJ1-5; D is unresolved. V shed 3 bases and J shed 2 bases, with 11 bases lying between them. The CDR3 has 15 amino acids.

This clonotype was seen once. The rearrangement joins TRBV15 to TRBJ2-7; D is uncertain. The CDR3 loop spans 15 amino acids. Trimming removed 0 bases at V and 0 bases at J, with 9 bases between. Germline V gene lookup returns CDR1 LNHNV and CDR2 YYDKDF (reference sequence). CDR3 region: CATSRDLGDSYEQYF. CDR3 coding DNA: TGTGCCACCAGCAGAGATCTAGGTGACTCCTACGAGCAGTACTTC.

The V and J genes are TRBV20-1 and TRBJ1-1; tentatively, D is TRBD1 (6 bases). Germline loops: CDR1 DFQATT, CDR2 SNEGSKA (reference sequence). Trimming pared 0 bases from V and 3 bases from J, leaving 14 bases between. This CDR3 region has 15 residues. CDR3 DNA sequence: TGCAGTGCTAGAGATCGCCAGGGGAGCCACACTGAAGCTTTCTTT. Protein: CSARDRQGSHTEAFF.

The chain couples TRBV3-2 to TRBJ2-3; TRBD2 was called by the table and not checked on the DNA. TRBV3-2 is deemed a pseudogene. The CDR3 covers 15 residues. The CDR3 DNA sequence: TGTGCCAGCAGCTGGACTAGCGGGGGCCCATCTACGCAGTATTTT. Translation: CASSWTSGGPSTQYF.

The chain employs TRBV6-6 and TRBJ2-3; 10 bases fit TRBD1. Germline loops: CDR1 MNHNY, CDR2 SVGAGI (reference sequence). J gave up 3 bases and V 4 bases, and 7 bases lay outside the gene matches. The CDR3 spans 16 residues. The CDR3 coding sequence is TGTGCCAGCAGTTTTCCGGGACAGGGGAGGACAGATACGCAGTATTTT. Protein sequence: CASSFPGQGRTDTQYF.

This clonotype appeared many times. The V call is TRBV18, the J call TRBJ1-2; TRBD1 aligns across 9 bases. This CDR3 is built from 15 residues. Germline lookup yields CDR1 KGHSH and CDR2 LQKENI. J lost 2 bases, V lost 2 bases, and 3 bases had no gene match. The CDR3 coding sequence is TGTGCCAGCTCACCAGGACAGGGGAAGAACTATGGCTACACCTTC. It translates to CASSPGQGKNYGYTF.

This clonotype was seen more than once but under ten times. The J gene is TRBJ1-1, the V gene TRBV11-2; D uncertain. The germline V gene encodes CDR1 SGHAT and CDR2 FQNNGV. Deletions cut 6 bases from V and 3 bases from J, with 20 bases between. This CDR3 has 16 amino acids. The CDR3 DNA reads as TGTGCCAGCAGGCCTCTATACGGACCTAGAGACACTGAAGCTTTCTTT. Its protein product is CASRPLYGPRDTEAFF.

The chain combines TRBV7-9 with TRBJ1-1; TRBD1 aligns across 8 bases. The CDR3 length is 14 residues. Germline CDR1 SEHNR, CDR2 FQNEAQ (reference sequence). The trim removed 4 bases at V and 2 bases at J, leaving 3 bases unmatched. The CDR3 here is CASSYGQGNTEAFF. CDR3 bases: TGTGCCAGCAGCTACGGACAGGGAAACACTGAAGCTTTCTTT.

The chain uses TRBV12-5 and TRBJ2-5; 11 bases map to TRBD1. Germline-derived CDR1 and CDR2 are LGHNT and FRNRAP. The CDR3 runs to 16 residues. V was clipped by 8 bases and J by 4 bases; unmatched bases: 12. The CDR3 DNA follows: TGTGCTAGTCCCCCCTCCGGGACAGGGGGTGTAGAGACCCAGTACTTC. It encodes CASPPSGTGGVETQYF. The full variable domain, rest sourced from reference TRBV12-5 and TRBJ2-5, is DARVTQTPRHKVTEMGQEVTMRCQPILGHNTVFWYRQTMMQGLELLAYFRNRAPLDDSGMPKDRFSAEMPDATLATLKIQPSEPRDSAVYFCASPPSGTGGVETQYFGPGTRLLVL.

This clonotype was recorded many times. The chain carries TRBV12-3 or TRBV12-4 and TRBJ1-1, with D perhaps TRBD1 (6 bases). V was cut by 5 bases and J by 1 base, with 20 bases left in between. This CDR3 comprises 17 residues. CDR3 amino acids: CASSLLGGAAGNTEAFF. Here the CDR3 DNA reads TGTGCCAGCAGTCTACTAGGGGGGGCCGCGGGGAACACTGAAGCTTTCTTT.

The chain uses TRBV7-8 and TRBJ1-2; D not resolved. With 7 bases removed from V and 4 bases from J, the gap between germline ends came to 19 bases. This CDR3 comprises 15 residues. CDR1 SGHVS and CDR2 FQNEAQ come from the germline V gene. The CDR3 loop reads CASTSDWRNGYGYTF. CDR3 sequence (DNA): TGTGCCAGCACCTCAGATTGGCGGAATGGCTATGGCTACACCTTC.

In this sample, this clonotype turned up a few times. The V call is TRBV28, the J call TRBJ2-2; 9 bases are shared with TRBD2. V was pared by 0 bases and J by 4 bases, with 6 bases of the junction left unmatched. CDR1 is MDHEN and CDR2 is SYDVKM in the germline V gene. CDR3 length: 17 residues. This chain's CDR3 is CASSLWPSGVVTGELFF. As DNA, the CDR3 is TGTGCCAGCAGTTTATGGCCTAGCGGGGTGGTCACCGGGGAGCTGTTTTTT.

This clonotype occurred once. The chain carries TRBV27 and TRBJ1-5; D may be TRBD1 (6 bases). Trimming removed 2 bases at V and 6 bases at J, with 11 bases between. The germline gives CDR1 MNHEY, CDR2 SMNVEV (reference sequence). The CDR3 runs 14 residues. CDR3 protein: CASSLRGSGQPQHF. For the CDR3, the DNA is TGTGCCAGCAGTTTAAGGGGGTCGGGTCAGCCCCAGCATTTT.

The chain carries TRBV7-9 and TRBJ1-6; the D is unclear. Trimming pared 2 bases from V and 10 bases from J, leaving 9 bases between. CDR1 and CDR2 from the germline V gene are SEHNR and FQNEAQ (reference sequence). The CDR3 is made up of 13 amino acids. CDR3 region: CASSLNVGSPLHF. The CDR3 DNA reads as TGTGCCAGCAGCTTAAACGTGGGATCACCCCTCCACTTT.

In its sample, this clonotype was seen a few times. This chain joins TRBV30 and TRBJ1-5, with a possible D match to TRBD1 (6 bases). The V gene's germline CDR1 is GTSNPN and CDR2 SVGIG (reference sequence). V dropped 7 bases and J dropped 3 bases, with 13 bases sitting between them. The CDR3 consists of 13 residues. CDR3 in amino acids: CALRTASNQPQHF. The CDR3 coding sequence is TGTGCCTTAAGGACAGCATCCAATCAGCCCCAGCATTTT.

The rearrangement links TRBV5-1 to TRBJ2-2; tentatively, D is TRBD1 or TRBD2 (5 bases each). Germline V gene sequence: CDR1 SGHRS, CDR2 YFSETQ. The CDR3 contains 14 residues. Trimming left V 0 bases short and J 6 bases short, with 9 bases between. CDR3 DNA sequence: TGCGCCAGCAGCTTGGCCAGAGGGGCCGGGGAGCTGTTTTTT. Translated, it gives CASSLARGAGELFF.

There are many counts of this clonotype. The CDR3 ends on some other residue instead of the conserved phenylalanine or tryptophan, so this is likely a read error. The DNA is left out, because the CDR3 cannot be placed on it with certainty; the CDR3 is given as TCRdb lists it. V and J are TRBV5-4 and TRBJ1-2; the table's D call of TRBD1 was not tested on the DNA. The CDR3 extends over 9 residues, inclusive of both ends. The germline gives CDR1 SGHNT, CDR2 YYREEE (reference sequence). CDR3: CASSVLRQG.

This clonotype occurred a few times. This rearrangement joins TRBV12-3 or TRBV12-4 to TRBJ1-6, with 8 bases matching TRBD1. CDR3 length: 15 residues. Trimming took 6 bases from V and 6 from J; bases not matched to a gene: 7. Written as DNA, the CDR3 is TGTGCCAGCAGCGACCAGGGGGCTCCTAATTCACCCCTCCACTTT. Translation gives CASSDQGAPNSPLHF.

This clonotype was observed a few times. J is TRBJ1-1 and V is TRBV10-3; TRBD1 matches 9 bases. The germline CDR1 and CDR2 sequences are ENHRY and SYGVKD. This CDR3 has 18 amino acids. V gave up 6 bases and J gave up 0 bases; unmatched junction bases: 14. In DNA form, the CDR3 reads TGTGCCATCAGCCGGAAATGGACAGGGGCCAACATGAACACTGAAGCTTTCTTT. This codes for CAISRKWTGANMNTEAFF.

This clonotype has at least ten counts. The chain employs TRBV4-3 and TRBJ2-5; TRBD2 matches at 11 bases. Trimming took 4 bases from V and 2 from J; bases not matched to a gene: 6. This CDR3 has 16 residues. Germline V gene lookup returns CDR1 LGHNA and CDR2 YSLEER. The CDR3 bases are TGCGCCAGCAGCCTCACCCTAGCGGGGGGTCAAGAGACCCAGTACTTC. It specifies CASSLTLAGGQETQYF.

This clonotype appeared once. The chain uses TRBV15 and TRBJ2-3; tentative D call: TRBD2 (5 bases). The V and J ends lost 0 bases and 6 bases respectively, with 13 bases between them. The germline V gene has CDR1 LNHNV and CDR2 YYDKDF (reference sequence). The CDR3 sequence is 15 residues long. CDR3 bases: TGTGCCACCAGCAGAGAACTGGCGGGTCGCGATACGCAGTATTTT. It specifies CATSRELAGRDTQYF.

This clonotype was seen many times. The J gene is TRBJ2-2, the V gene TRBV9; TRBD2 aligns across 8 bases. The germline CDR1 and CDR2 sequences are SGDLS and YYNGEE. The CDR3 has 17 amino acids. V lost 1 base and J lost 1; bases outside the gene matches: 6. Here the CDR3 reads CASSVLAGHLNTGELFF. In DNA, the CDR3 is TGTGCCAGCAGCGTACTAGCGGGCCACCTGAACACCGGGGAGCTGTTTTTT.

This clonotype was observed a handful of times. The chain couples TRBV11-2 to TRBJ1-4, with D hard to call. Per the germline V gene, CDR1 is SGHAT and CDR2 is FQNNGV. The CDR3 runs to 13 residues. V gave up 2 bases and J gave up 7 bases, with 8 bases separating them. The CDR3 sequence is CASSLRISEKLFF. In DNA, the CDR3 is TGTGCCAGCAGCTTAAGGATTAGTGAAAAACTGTTTTTT.

This clonotype was counted only a few times. The J gene is TRBJ2-2, the V gene TRBV2; the D is unclear. Germline V lookup: CDR1 SNHLY, CDR2 FYNNEI. Trimming took off 3 bases at V and 4 bases at J, with 15 bases between the two ends. The CDR3 contains 16 residues. The CDR3 region has the DNA TGTGCCAGCAGTGAGGCACGCGTAACGAGCACCGGGGAGCTGTTTTTT. Translation: CASSEARVTSTGELFF.